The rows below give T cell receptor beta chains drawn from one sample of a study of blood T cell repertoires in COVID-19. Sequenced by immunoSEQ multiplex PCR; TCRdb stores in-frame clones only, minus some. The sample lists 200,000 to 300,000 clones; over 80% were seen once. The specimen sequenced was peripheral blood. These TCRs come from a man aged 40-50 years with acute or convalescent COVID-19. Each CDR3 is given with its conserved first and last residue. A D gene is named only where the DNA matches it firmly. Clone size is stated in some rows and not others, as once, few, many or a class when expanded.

CDR3 DNA: TGTGCCAGCTCACCAAGGACTAGCGCAGCCAAAAACATTCAGTACTTC
CDR3 protein: CASSPRTSAAKNIQYF
J gene: TRBJ2-4
D gene: TRBD2
clone size: .
V gene: TRBV18

CDR3 DNA: TGTGCCAGTAGTATTTCTGTCAGGGGGCCGGGTATGGCCCAGCATTTT
CDR3 protein: CASSISVRGPGMAQHF
J gene: TRBJ1-5
D gene: TRBD1
clone size: once
V gene: TRBV19

CDR3 DNA: TGCGCCAGCAGCTTGGAGGCGGGAGGTGGGGCAGATACGCAGTATTTT
CDR3 protein: CASSLEAGGGADTQYF
J gene: TRBJ2-3
D gene: TRBD2
clone size: .
V gene: TRBV5-1

CDR3 DNA: TGTGCCAGCAGCCGGACAGGGCTGTGGAGTGATGAAAAACTGTTTTTT
CDR3 protein: CASSRTGLWSDEKLFF
J gene: TRBJ1-4
D gene: TRBD1
clone size: .
V gene: TRBV7-9

CDR3 DNA: TGTGCCAGCAGTTGGACTTGGGACACGCAAGAGACCCAGTACTTC
CDR3 protein: CASSWTWDTQETQYF
J gene: TRBJ2-5
D gene: .
clone size: .
V gene: TRBV27

CDR3 DNA: TGTGCCAGCACCCGGGCAGGGGGGACCGAGCAGTACTTC
CDR3 protein: CASTRAGGTEQYF
J gene: TRBJ2-7
D gene: .
clone size: once
V gene: TRBV25-1

CDR3 DNA: TGTGCCAGTAGTAATGTACAGGGTGGCACTGAAGCTTTCTTT
CDR3 protein: CASSNVQGGTEAFF
J gene: TRBJ1-1
D gene: .
clone size: .
V gene: TRBV19

CDR3 DNA: TGTGCCAGCAGCTTAAGTGGAGGCAGCTCGAACACTGAAGCTTTCTTT
CDR3 protein: CASSLSGGSSNTEAFF
J gene: TRBJ1-1
D gene: .
clone size: .
V gene: TRBV7-9

CDR3 DNA: TGTGCCAGCAGTAGGCAGGGGTTCACAGATACGCAGTATTTT
CDR3 protein: CASSRQGFTDTQYF
J gene: TRBJ2-3
D gene: .
clone size: .
V gene: TRBV6-5

CDR3 DNA: TGTGCCAGCAGCCCGGGGACTTTAGAGACCCAGTACTTC
CDR3 protein: CASSPGTLETQYF
J gene: TRBJ2-5
D gene: .
clone size: .
V gene: TRBV7-2

CDR3 DNA: TGTGCCAGTAGTATAGCCCAGGACTACACCTTC
CDR3 protein: CASSIAQDYTF
J gene: TRBJ1-2
D gene: .
clone size: .
V gene: TRBV19

CDR3 DNA: TGTGCCAGCAGCCTCCACTCGACAGGGAGCTCCTACAATGAGCAGTTCTTC
CDR3 protein: CASSLHSTGSSYNEQFF
J gene: TRBJ2-1
D gene: TRBD1
clone size: .
V gene: TRBV11-2

CDR3 DNA: TGTGCCAGCAGCTCTAGACAGGGCAATCGAGAGACCCAGTACTTC
CDR3 protein: CASSSRQGNRETQYF
J gene: TRBJ2-5
D gene: TRBD1
clone size: once
V gene: TRBV7-9

CDR3 DNA: TGTGCCAGCAGTTGGAGGGCCTCTAGGAATGAGCAGTTCTTC
CDR3 protein: CASSWRASRNEQFF
J gene: TRBJ2-1
D gene: .
clone size: .
V gene: TRBV6-2/TRBV6-3

CDR3 DNA: TGCGCCAGCAGCCCTGACAGCCTTTATGGCTACACCTTC
CDR3 protein: CASSPDSLYGYTF
J gene: TRBJ1-2
D gene: .
clone size: .
V gene: TRBV4-3

CDR3 DNA: TGTGCCAGCAGACCCGACAGGGACACCGGGGAGCTGTTTTTT
CDR3 protein: CASRPDRDTGELFF
J gene: TRBJ2-2
D gene: TRBD1
clone size: many
V gene: TRBV6-5

CDR3 DNA: TGCAGCGTTTCTGGCAACACCTATGGCTACACCTTC
CDR3 protein: CSVSGNTYGYTF
J gene: TRBJ1-2
D gene: .
clone size: .
V gene: TRBV29-1

CDR3 DNA: TGTGCCAGCAGGGACAGCGCTAATTCACCCCTCCACTTT
CDR3 protein: CASRDSANSPLHF
J gene: TRBJ1-6
D gene: .
clone size: .
V gene: TRBV7-2

CDR3 DNA: TGTGCCAGCAGTTACTCTTGGGACAGCCGACGGACTGAAGCTTTCTTT
CDR3 protein: CASSYSWDSRRTEAFF
J gene: TRBJ1-1
D gene: TRBD1
clone size: .
V gene: TRBV6-2/TRBV6-3

CDR3 DNA: TGTGCCAGTAGAGGCCTAGCGAGCACAGATACGCAGTATTTT
CDR3 protein: CASRGLASTDTQYF
J gene: TRBJ2-3
D gene: .
clone size: .
V gene: TRBV19

CDR3 DNA: TGTGCCAGCACCTCACTAGAATTTCGGGGGAACACTGAAGCTTTCTTT
CDR3 protein: CASTSLEFRGNTEAFF
J gene: TRBJ1-1
D gene: .
clone size: .
V gene: TRBV7-9

CDR3 DNA: TGTGCCAGCTCACCTGACAGGATAGCTGAAAAACTGTTTTTT
CDR3 protein: CASSPDRIAEKLFF
J gene: TRBJ1-4
D gene: .
clone size: .
V gene: TRBV18

CDR3 DNA: TGTGCCATCAAGCGACAGGGGGACACTGAAGCTTTCTTT
CDR3 protein: CAIKRQGDTEAFF
J gene: TRBJ1-1
D gene: TRBD1
clone size: once
V gene: TRBV10-3

CDR3 DNA: TGTGCCAGCAGTTTAATAGCTCGTGACACTGAAGCTTTCTTT
CDR3 protein: CASSLIARDTEAFF
J gene: TRBJ1-1
D gene: .
clone size: .
V gene: TRBV27

CDR3 DNA: TGTGCCAGTAGCTTACAGGACTATGGCTACACCTTC
CDR3 protein: CASSLQDYGYTF
J gene: TRBJ1-2
D gene: .
clone size: .
V gene: TRBV19

CDR3 DNA: TGCAGCGCCAGCCAGGGACAACTTAGCAATCAGCCCCAGCATTTT
CDR3 protein: CSASQGQLSNQPQHF
J gene: TRBJ1-5
D gene: .
clone size: .
V gene: TRBV29-1

CDR3 DNA: TGTGCCAGCAGTGAACATGGACTCTATGGCTACACCTTC
CDR3 protein: CASSEHGLYGYTF
J gene: TRBJ1-2
D gene: .
clone size: .
V gene: TRBV6-1

CDR3 DNA: TGTGCCAGTAGTACCCGGGATTCCTCTGGAAACACCATATATTTT
CDR3 protein: CASSTRDSSGNTIYF
J gene: TRBJ1-3
D gene: .
clone size: .
V gene: TRBV19

CDR3 DNA: TGTGCCTGGAGTGCGAGCTTCAATGAGCAGTTCTTC
CDR3 protein: CAWSASFNEQFF
J gene: TRBJ2-1
D gene: .
clone size: .
V gene: TRBV30

CDR3 DNA: TGTGCCTGGAGTGTAGCCGGGAGGGACAATGAGCAGTTCTTC
CDR3 protein: CAWSVAGRDNEQFF
J gene: TRBJ2-1
D gene: TRBD2
clone size: few
V gene: TRBV30

CDR3 DNA: TGTGCCAGCAGCAAAGAAGCCGGACTAGCGAGGTACGGTGAGCAGTTCTTC
CDR3 protein: CASSKEAGLARYGEQFF
J gene: TRBJ2-1
D gene: .
clone size: .
V gene: TRBV21-1

CDR3 DNA: TGTGCCAGCAGTGGACAGCTTGGCTTATCGAACACCGGGGAGCTGTTTTTT
CDR3 protein: CASSGQLGLSNTGELFF
J gene: TRBJ2-2
D gene: .
clone size: .
V gene: TRBV6-4

CDR3 DNA: TGTGCCAGTAGTCCCAACCGGGACAGGGTTCAGCCCCAGCATTTT
CDR3 protein: CASSPNRDRVQPQHF
J gene: TRBJ1-5
D gene: TRBD1
clone size: .
V gene: TRBV19

CDR3 DNA: TGCAGCGCTCTGGGGCTCTTTAGCGGGAGCGAAAATACGCAGTATTTT
CDR3 protein: CSALGLFSGSENTQYF
J gene: TRBJ2-3
D gene: TRBD2
clone size: few
V gene: TRBV29-1

CDR3 DNA: TGTGCCAGCAGCCGCAGGGGGCCCAGTAATTCACCCCTCCACTTT
CDR3 protein: CASSRRGPSNSPLHF
J gene: TRBJ1-6
D gene: TRBD1
clone size: .
V gene: TRBV14

CDR3 DNA: TGTGCCAGCAGCTTAGGAACTCCCGGGGACGAGCAGTACTTC
CDR3 protein: CASSLGTPGDEQYF
J gene: TRBJ2-7
D gene: .
clone size: .
V gene: TRBV7-6

CDR3 DNA: TGTGCCTGGAGTGTTGGGTCAGCGGACACCATATATTTT
CDR3 protein: CAWSVGSADTIYF
J gene: TRBJ1-3
D gene: .
clone size: .
V gene: TRBV30

CDR3 DNA: TGCAGCGTTGAACGTCCCCTTTTCAATCAGCCCCAGCATTTT
CDR3 protein: CSVERPLFNQPQHF
J gene: TRBJ1-5
D gene: .
clone size: .
V gene: TRBV29-1

CDR3 DNA: TGTGCCAGCAGTCCCTGGGGCGAGAACACTGAAGCTTTCTTT
CDR3 protein: CASSPWGENTEAFF
J gene: TRBJ1-1
D gene: .
clone size: .
V gene: TRBV28

CDR3 DNA: TGTGCCAGCAGCTTGTGGGACACGGGATGGTATGGCTACACCTTC
CDR3 protein: CASSLWDTGWYGYTF
J gene: TRBJ1-2
D gene: .
clone size: once
V gene: TRBV5-4

CDR3 DNA: TGCGCCAGCAGCCAAGTTTATCCGGAGGGGTATGGCTACACCTTC
CDR3 protein: CASSQVYPEGYGYTF
J gene: TRBJ1-2
D gene: .
clone size: few
V gene: TRBV4-3

CDR3 DNA: TGTGCCAGCAGCTTAGACCCTGCCGCGGAAGAGCAGTACTTC
CDR3 protein: CASSLDPAAEEQYF
J gene: TRBJ2-7
D gene: .
clone size: .
V gene: TRBV6-5